This is a list of T cell receptor beta chains from one sample in a study of blood T cell repertoires in COVID-19. TCRdb's copy holds only in-frame clones and misses some; the assay was immunoSEQ multiplex PCR. The sample shows about 410,000 clones, 86% of them seen only once. Source material: peripheral blood. The origin of the receptors is a woman aged 25 to 39 with active or convalescent COVID-19. Both conserved end residues are part of each CDR3. The order of the fields is clone size, D gene, V gene, J gene, CDR3 protein, CDR3 DNA. D genes are given only for firm matches. Clone size appears in some rows only: once, few, many, or a class for an expanded clone.

clone_size: NA; d_call: NA; v_call: TRBV19; j_call: TRBJ2-7; cdr3_aa: CASSIAGVGEQYF; cdr3_nt: TGTGCCAGTAGTATAGCGGGGGTCGGGGAGCAGTACTTC
clone_size: once; d_call: TRBD2; v_call: TRBV30; j_call: TRBJ2-1; cdr3_aa: CAWSRLGTSGLSSYNEQFF; cdr3_nt: TGTGCCTGGAGCCGACTTGGGACTAGCGGTCTAAGCTCCTACAATGAGCAGTTCTTC
clone_size: NA; d_call: NA; v_call: TRBV18; j_call: TRBJ2-7; cdr3_aa: CASSPPTGVEQYF; cdr3_nt: TGTGCCAGCTCACCACCTACCGGGGTCGAGCAGTACTTC
clone_size: NA; d_call: NA; v_call: TRBV2; j_call: TRBJ2-1; cdr3_aa: CASRPGGRSYNEQFF; cdr3_nt: TGTGCCAGCAGACCCGGAGGGCGCTCCTACAATGAGCAGTTCTTC
clone_size: NA; d_call: TRBD2; v_call: TRBV11-2; j_call: TRBJ2-1; cdr3_aa: CASSLDRLAGASNEQFF; cdr3_nt: TGTGCCAGCAGCTTAGATCGACTAGCGGGGGCGTCCAATGAGCAGTTCTTC
clone_size: once; d_call: NA; v_call: TRBV25-1; j_call: TRBJ2-1; cdr3_aa: CASSDPGSINEQFF; cdr3_nt: TGTGCCAGCAGTGACCCCGGGAGTATCAATGAGCAGTTCTTC
clone_size: NA; d_call: NA; v_call: TRBV10-3; j_call: TRBJ1-2; cdr3_aa: CAISDGSSTYGYTF; cdr3_nt: TGTGCCATCAGTGATGGCAGTTCAACCTATGGCTACACCTTC
clone_size: NA; d_call: NA; v_call: TRBV5-1; j_call: TRBJ2-5; cdr3_aa: CASRADQETQYF; cdr3_nt: TGCGCCAGCAGAGCGGACCAAGAGACCCAGTACTTC
clone_size: NA; d_call: TRBD2; v_call: TRBV4-2; j_call: TRBJ2-1; cdr3_aa: CASSQDLASGRNNEQFF; cdr3_nt: TGTGCCAGCAGCCAAGATTTGGCTAGCGGGAGGAACAATGAGCAGTTCTTC
clone_size: NA; d_call: NA; v_call: TRBV6-5; j_call: TRBJ2-7; cdr3_aa: CASSQTPLAPYEQYF; cdr3_nt: TGTGCCAGCAGCCAAACCCCGCTAGCTCCGTACGAGCAGTACTTC
clone_size: few; d_call: TRBD1; v_call: TRBV10-1; j_call: TRBJ1-1; cdr3_aa: CASSESTGENSEAFF; cdr3_nt: TGCGCCAGCAGTGAGTCGACAGGGGAGAATTCTGAAGCTTTCTTT
clone_size: NA; d_call: NA; v_call: TRBV4-2; j_call: TRBJ1-1; cdr3_aa: CASSQDSPNTEAFF; cdr3_nt: TGTGCCAGCAGCCAAGACAGTCCGAACACTGAAGCTTTCTTT
clone_size: NA; d_call: TRBD1; v_call: TRBV5-4; j_call: TRBJ1-1; cdr3_aa: CASSLGGQGNSEAFF; cdr3_nt: TGTGCCAGCAGCTTGGGGGGACAGGGAAACTCCGAAGCTTTCTTT
clone_size: NA; d_call: TRBD2; v_call: TRBV6-2/TRBV6-3; j_call: TRBJ2-7; cdr3_aa: CASSSLRGAYEQYF; cdr3_nt: TGTGCCAGCAGTTCCCTGCGGGGGGCCTACGAGCAGTACTTC
clone_size: NA; d_call: TRBD1; v_call: TRBV19; j_call: TRBJ1-5; cdr3_aa: CASRGDRGGDQPQHF; cdr3_nt: TGTGCCAGTAGGGGCGACAGGGGAGGTGATCAGCCCCAGCATTTT
clone_size: NA; d_call: TRBD2; v_call: TRBV4-1; j_call: TRBJ2-5; cdr3_aa: CASSQALAAGETQYF; cdr3_nt: TGCGCCAGCAGCCAAGCTCTAGCGGCAGGAGAGACCCAGTACTTC
clone_size: NA; d_call: TRBD2; v_call: TRBV11-2; j_call: TRBJ2-1; cdr3_aa: CASSLDRQGAGLGSEQFF; cdr3_nt: TGTGCCAGCAGCTTAGATCGTCAAGGAGCGGGACTGGGGTCTGAGCAGTTCTTC
clone_size: NA; d_call: NA; v_call: TRBV11-3; j_call: TRBJ1-1; cdr3_aa: CASSQGNTEAFF; cdr3_nt: TGTGCCAGCTCTCAGGGGAACACTGAAGCTTTCTTT
clone_size: NA; d_call: NA; v_call: TRBV11-3; j_call: TRBJ2-5; cdr3_aa: CASSLNGVETQYF; cdr3_nt: TGTGCCAGCAGCTTAAACGGGGTGGAGACCCAGTACTTC
clone_size: NA; d_call: NA; v_call: TRBV20-1; j_call: TRBJ1-1; cdr3_aa: CSASLTTEAFF; cdr3_nt: TGCAGTGCTAGTCTAACGACTGAAGCTTTCTTT
clone_size: NA; d_call: TRBD1; v_call: TRBV5-4; j_call: TRBJ2-7; cdr3_aa: CASSPPGQGDEQYF; cdr3_nt: TGTGCCAGCAGCCCACCAGGACAGGGCGACGAGCAGTACTTC
clone_size: NA; d_call: NA; v_call: TRBV7-2; j_call: TRBJ2-3; cdr3_aa: CASSLVGVTDTQYF; cdr3_nt: TGTGCCAGCAGCTTAGTGGGAGTCACAGATACGCAGTATTTT
clone_size: NA; d_call: TRBD2; v_call: TRBV5-1; j_call: TRBJ2-1; cdr3_aa: CASSFPAGLAGEVRGTFNEQFF; cdr3_nt: TGCGCCAGCAGCTTCCCTGCCGGACTAGCGGGAGAAGTTAGGGGTACCTTTAATGAGCAGTTCTTC
clone_size: NA; d_call: TRBD2; v_call: TRBV2; j_call: TRBJ2-3; cdr3_aa: CASSLLAESTDTQYF; cdr3_nt: TGTGCCAGCAGCTTACTAGCGGAGAGCACAGATACGCAGTATTTT
clone_size: NA; d_call: NA; v_call: TRBV4-1; j_call: TRBJ2-7; cdr3_aa: CASSQGDDYEQYF; cdr3_nt: TGCGCCAGCAGCCAGGGCGATGATTACGAGCAGTACTTC
clone_size: NA; d_call: TRBD1; v_call: TRBV4-1; j_call: TRBJ2-2; cdr3_aa: CASSPGTGDTGELFF; cdr3_nt: TGCGCCAGCAGCCCCGGGACAGGGGACACCGGGGAGCTGTTTTTT
clone_size: once; d_call: NA; v_call: TRBV19; j_call: TRBJ2-3; cdr3_aa: CASSIDNTLSVDTQYF; cdr3_nt: TGTGCCAGTAGTATAGATAACACCCTCTCCGTAGATACGCAGTATTTT
clone_size: NA; d_call: NA; v_call: TRBV12-3/TRBV12-4; j_call: TRBJ1-2; cdr3_aa: CASRSQLGYGYTF; cdr3_nt: TGTGCCAGCAGATCACAGCTTGGCTATGGCTACACCTTC
clone_size: NA; d_call: NA; v_call: TRBV29-1; j_call: TRBJ1-1; cdr3_aa: CSVQLGLNTEAFF; cdr3_nt: TGCAGCGTTCAATTGGGACTAAACACTGAAGCTTTCTTT
clone_size: NA; d_call: TRBD2; v_call: TRBV19; j_call: TRBJ2-1; cdr3_aa: CASSRERGGSWEQFF; cdr3_nt: TGTGCCAGTAGTAGGGAGCGGGGGGGGTCTTGGGAGCAGTTCTTC
clone_size: NA; d_call: TRBD1; v_call: TRBV5-6; j_call: TRBJ1-1; cdr3_aa: CASSRRDRANTEAFF; cdr3_nt: TGTGCCAGCAGCCGGCGGGACAGGGCGAACACTGAAGCTTTCTTT
clone_size: NA; d_call: NA; v_call: TRBV30; j_call: TRBJ2-7; cdr3_aa: CAWSVHQGPGRYEQYF; cdr3_nt: TGTGCCTGGAGTGTACATCAGGGGCCGGGTCGGTACGAGCAGTACTTC
clone_size: NA; d_call: NA; v_call: TRBV5-1; j_call: TRBJ1-4; cdr3_aa: CASSLVIQATNEKLFF; cdr3_nt: TGCGCCAGCAGCTTGGTTATACAGGCAACTAATGAAAAACTGTTTTTT
clone_size: NA; d_call: TRBD1; v_call: TRBV30; j_call: TRBJ1-6; cdr3_aa: CAWSTGDSPLHF; cdr3_nt: TGTGCCTGGAGTACAGGGGACTCACCCCTCCACTTT
clone_size: NA; d_call: TRBD2; v_call: TRBV28; j_call: TRBJ2-4; cdr3_aa: CASSRLTSGFQNIQYF; cdr3_nt: TGTGCCAGCAGTCGGTTGACTAGCGGGTTCCAAAACATTCAGTACTTC
clone_size: few; d_call: NA; v_call: TRBV4-1; j_call: TRBJ1-3; cdr3_aa: CASSQLPGPTGNTIYF; cdr3_nt: TGCGCCAGCAGCCAATTGCCAGGGCCGACTGGAAACACCATATATTTT
clone_size: NA; d_call: NA; v_call: TRBV29-1; j_call: TRBJ1-2; cdr3_aa: CSAEPGNNYGYTF; cdr3_nt: TGCAGCGCCGAACCCGGTAATAACTATGGCTACACCTTC
clone_size: NA; d_call: TRBD1; v_call: TRBV15; j_call: TRBJ2-7; cdr3_aa: CATSRGDRPYEQYF; cdr3_nt: TGTGCCACCAGCAGGGGGGACAGGCCCTACGAGCAGTACTTC
clone_size: NA; d_call: TRBD1; v_call: TRBV7-8; j_call: TRBJ2-7; cdr3_aa: CASSRDSPYEQYF; cdr3_nt: TGTGCCAGCAGCCGGGACAGCCCCTACGAGCAGTACTTC
clone_size: NA; d_call: NA; v_call: TRBV3-1/TRBV3-2; j_call: TRBJ2-1; cdr3_aa: CASSQDHPIYNEQFF; cdr3_nt: TGTGCCAGCAGCCAAGATCACCCTATCTACAATGAGCAGTTCTTC
clone_size: NA; d_call: NA; v_call: TRBV4-1; j_call: TRBJ1-1; cdr3_aa: CASTLDGGPAGASEAFF; cdr3_nt: TGCGCCAGCACCCTTGATGGGGGCCCGGCGGGGGCTTCCGAAGCTTTCTTT
clone_size: NA; d_call: NA; v_call: TRBV5-4; j_call: TRBJ2-5; cdr3_aa: CASSFGGETQYF; cdr3_nt: TGTGCCAGCAGCTTCGGCGGAGAGACCCAGTACTTC
clone_size: once; d_call: NA; v_call: TRBV24-1; j_call: TRBJ2-7; cdr3_aa: CATSSQGSFYEQYF; cdr3_nt: TGTGCCACCAGTTCACAGGGCAGTTTCTACGAGCAGTACTTC
clone_size: NA; d_call: TRBD1; v_call: TRBV29-1; j_call: TRBJ1-2; cdr3_aa: CSVEGTVEAYGYTF; cdr3_nt: TGCAGCGTTGAGGGGACAGTGGAGGCCTATGGCTACACCTTC
clone_size: NA; d_call: TRBD1; v_call: TRBV28; j_call: TRBJ1-2; cdr3_aa: CASSPPDRVGGYTF; cdr3_nt: TGTGCCAGCAGTCCCCCCGACAGGGTTGGTGGCTACACCTTC
clone_size: NA; d_call: TRBD2; v_call: TRBV3-1/TRBV3-2; j_call: TRBJ2-3; cdr3_aa: CASSPHPPLSSGGVDTQYF; cdr3_nt: TGTGCCAGCAGCCCCCACCCCCCACTCTCTAGCGGGGGGGTGGATACGCAGTATTTT
clone_size: NA; d_call: NA; v_call: TRBV27; j_call: TRBJ2-7; cdr3_aa: CASSPSSQAGEQYF; cdr3_nt: TGTGCCAGCAGTCCCTCGTCTCAGGCTGGGGAGCAGTACTTC
clone_size: NA; d_call: NA; v_call: TRBV13; j_call: TRBJ2-4; cdr3_aa: CASSLARDIQYF; cdr3_nt: TGTGCCAGCAGCTTAGCGAGGGACATTCAGTACTTC
clone_size: NA; d_call: NA; v_call: TRBV25-1; j_call: TRBJ2-3; cdr3_aa: CASSPADTQYF; cdr3_nt: TGTGCCAGCAGTCCTGCAGATACGCAGTATTTT
clone_size: NA; d_call: TRBD1; v_call: TRBV5-1; j_call: TRBJ1-1; cdr3_aa: CASTTGGVDTEAFF; cdr3_nt: TGCGCCAGCACAACAGGGGGCGTTGACACTGAAGCTTTCTTT
clone_size: NA; d_call: TRBD1; v_call: TRBV3-1/TRBV3-2; j_call: TRBJ1-2; cdr3_aa: CASSQDSTGRNGYTF; cdr3_nt: TGTGCCAGCAGCCAAGATTCGACAGGGCGGAATGGCTACACCTTC
clone_size: NA; d_call: NA; v_call: TRBV6-1; j_call: TRBJ1-1; cdr3_aa: CASSELSQLSTEAFF; cdr3_nt: TGTGCCAGCAGTGAATTATCACAGCTGAGCACTGAAGCTTTCTTT
clone_size: NA; d_call: NA; v_call: TRBV21-1; j_call: TRBJ2-7; cdr3_aa: CASSLGTGGCYEQYF; cdr3_nt: TGTGCCAGCAGCCTAGGGACAGGGGGCTGCTACGAGCAGTACTTC
clone_size: NA; d_call: TRBD1; v_call: TRBV27; j_call: TRBJ1-4; cdr3_aa: CASSLSGTGVGKLFF; cdr3_nt: TGTGCCAGCAGTTTATCAGGGACAGGGGTCGGAAAACTGTTTTTT
clone_size: NA; d_call: NA; v_call: TRBV4-2; j_call: TRBJ2-7; cdr3_aa: CASSQDWGVYEQYF; cdr3_nt: TGTGCCAGCAGCCAAGATTGGGGGGTCTACGAGCAGTACTTC